This T cell receptor (beta chain) originates from a study of cytomegalovirus exposure and HLA in healthy donors. The PCR used 60 Vbeta and 13 Jbeta primers. Libraries were prepared by immunoSEQ multiplex PCR; TCRdb keeps only in-frame clonotypes and omits some of them. The profile shows about 130,000 clones, around 77% of them singletons. This CDR3 is built from 15 residues. With 0 bases removed from V and 4 bases from J, the gap between germline ends came to 10 bases. Germline V gives CDR1 LNHNV, CDR2 YYDKDF (reference sequence). Overall study results and limits: In an earlier analysis, about 87% or about 30%: the productive usage of most TCR beta V segments. HLA alleles showed associations with 15,000 to 20,000 TCR beta sequences in a later analysis, at a 0.05 false discovery rate.

This clone was observed a single time. Its specificity is unknown. The source of this sequence is a man aged 30 to 45 in good health and CMV-seronegative. Sequencing was performed on PBMCs. This chain connects TRBV15 to TRBJ1-3, with TRBD1 as a possible D gene (5 bases). The CDR3 loop reads CATSRDLGAGNTIYF. The CDR3 DNA is TGTGCCACCAGCAGAGATCTTGGGGCCGGAAACACCATATATTTT.